This T cell receptor (beta chain) emerged from a study of shared clonotypes between healthy human individuals (dated by TCRdb to about 2020). Context from the whole study: Three men and two women, aged 18 to 49 years, made up the cohort. To estimate repertoire size and how much clonotype sharing occurs between individuals, the study deeply sequenced the blood TCR repertoires of several healthy adults. Per donor, three plates each were used for CD4 naive and CD4 memory, two for CD8 naive, and one for CD8 memory. Each donor's leukapheresis produced roughly between about 0.8 and 10 billion PBMCs. To increase sequencing depth and limit assay-specific biases, TCR repertoire library preparation and sequencing were carried out by different laboratories using diverse techniques.

CDR1 is given as SGHDT and CDR2 as YYEEEE, both from the germline V gene. Measured from the cysteine to the phenylalanine, the CDR3 is 13 residues long. Of the read, only the CDR3 DNA is kept; its 39 bases are in frame from base 1. The junction shows trimming of 4 bases on V and 3 bases on J, plus 11 bases between the germline ends. With respect to this clone: What antigen it recognizes has not been identified. No per-base quality is available; no much larger clone lies one base away. Other DNA variants within this sample encode the same CDR3.

Overall results and qualifications from the work: Sampling was restricted to blood, and TCR repertoires in tissue are likely to differ from TCR repertoires in blood. Pairwise subsampling indicated that sequencing depth was expected to affect the degree of clonotype sharing among donors. Because the study included only a small number of donors, the genetic and exposure-history diversity represented was limited. When a handful of donors were compared, the shared fraction of clonotypes was around 5.1% for naive CD4, approximately 3.3% for naive CD8, roughly 2.3% for memory CD4, and under 0.5% for memory CD8. Compared with non-shared clonotypes, the clonotypes found in all four sorted-subset donors had higher generation probabilities. Incomplete sequencing was indicated by rarefaction of sorted-subset datasets, despite the large sequencing depth. Naive subsets generally had larger estimated clonotype richness than memory subsets.

CD8 naive samples were obtained by positive selection for CCR7 among CD45RO-negative cells, yielding a CD45RA+CCR7+ population from which TemRA cells were excluded. Healthy HIV-negative adults with no recently reported acute infections or vaccinations were included as donors. Only Caucasian adults living in Nashville, Tennessee, USA were represented among the donors. Blood was obtained by leukapheresis, after which PBMCs were separated by Ficoll-Histopaque density gradient centrifugation and cryopreserved in liquid nitrogen vapor phase. Analytical flow cytometry was used to check the purity and quantity of each magnetically sorted T cell population. Genomic DNA was isolated from each sorted fraction and quantified by UV absorbance on a Nanodrop 2000c. Using the deep immunoSEQ assay, multiplex PCR amplified TCR CDR3 regions from genomic DNA. Genomic DNA extracted from each cell subset was distributed evenly over all wells of several immunoSEQ 96-well plates, and each plate served as one replicate. For sorted subsets, approximately 0.2 ug of genomic DNA, equivalent to 25,000 to 35,000 T cell genomes, went into each replicate PCR. Purified libraries were measured with a Qubit 3.0 fluorometer, size-checked on a Bioanalyzer 2100, and measured again with the KAPA Library Quantification kit. Each immunoSEQ 96-well plate was sequenced on its own single-read 150-cycle Illumina NextSeq 550 flow cell. Per the source publication's procedure: Because the immunoSEQ output included only junctional sequences and no quality scores, the filtering could not be the same as the filtering used for full-length reads. Sequences were annotated with PyIR, a Python wrapper for IgBLAST v1.9, and V/J genes and CDR3 were assigned using IMGT germline references. Reads with weak V/J assignments (E-value above 1e-6), missing CDR3, stop codons, out-of-frame junctions, or ambiguous translated residues were removed. V3J clonotypes were defined as sequences sharing an identical inferred V gene, J gene, and CDR3 amino acid sequence. Percentage overlap between repertoires was calculated by dividing the number of shared unique clonotypes by the size of the smaller repertoire. Three approaches were used to assess repertoire richness: RTK rarefaction, the Chao1 estimator, and Recon v2.1 estimates of unobserved clonotypes. Generation probabilities were computed with OLGA for all TCRbeta clonotypes obtained by the gDNA method from four donors. The clones in this table, taken by TCRdb from immuneACCESS, are in-frame only. Not every clone is retained; where verified, under half of the shortfall comes from an unresolved V gene, and the cause of the rest is unknown. V and J calls and clone size come straight from that table; D and trimming were deduced from the DNA. The sample profile shows some 2 million clones; about 95% of them were found once. Roughly 1% of the sample comes from the top ten.

Sequencing input: naive CD8+ T cells sorted from blood. The cell subset or site label, read with the paper, signifies: CD45RA+CCR7+. The source of this sequence is a man between 18 and 35 years old in good health. In this chain, TRBV5-6 is recombined with TRBJ2-7; TRBD1 is perhaps the D gene, given 5 matching bases. The nucleotides are TGTGCCAGCAGCCCAGGGTTAATCTACGAGCAGTACTTC. This translates into CASSPGLIYEQYF.